This T cell receptor beta chain stems from a study of T cell changes during pregnancy in multiple sclerosis. Method: immunoSEQ multiplex PCR; TCRdb's copy keeps in-frame clones and lacks some. The profile covers 55,000 to 85,000 clones, with roughly 94% appearing a single time and less than 0.65% taken by the ten largest. This clone has just one count. CDR1 is LGHNA, CDR2 YSLEER, per germline. The trim removed 4 bases at V and 0 bases at J, leaving 2 bases unmatched. The CDR3 is made up of 15 amino acids. The clonotype originates from a female donor with multiple sclerosis, enrolled in a pregnancy study. This sample comprised peripheral blood, obtained in the third trimester of pregnancy. V usage is TRBV4-3 and J usage is TRBJ1-3; TRBD1 agrees at 8 bases. DNA for the CDR3: TGCGCCAGCAGCCCGGGACAGGACTCTGGAAACACCATATATTTT. Amino acids: CASSPGQDSGNTIYF.